This is a list of T cell receptor beta chains from one sample in a study of T cells in Graves' hyperthyroidism and ophthalmopathy. TCRdb itself ran the multiplex PCR reads through MiXCR, one entry per CDR3 protein. The sample has approximately 420,000 distinct CDR3 sequences, 15% seen once; the top ten hold about 31%. Input material: blood. The receptors derive from a woman aged 25 to 39 with Graves' hyperthyroidism. The CDR3 runs from the conserved cysteine through the conserved F or W. Fields, in order: D gene, J gene, clone size, V gene, CDR3 DNA, CDR3 protein. The D gene is left open where the match is weak. Not all rows give a size; the values are once, few, many and, for expanded clones, a class.

D: -; J: TRBJ2-1; size: -; V: TRBV10-3; DNA: TGTGCCATCAGTGAGTCCGCTAGATGGAATGAGCAGTTCTTC; CDR3: CAISESARWNEQFF
D: TRBD1; J: TRBJ1-6; size: many; V: TRBV2; DNA: TGTGCCAGCACAAATCCGGGACAGGGGTATTCACCCCTCCACTTT; CDR3: CASTNPGQGYSPLHF
D: -; J: TRBJ2-5; size: many; V: TRBV7-2; DNA: TGTGCCAGCAGCTTACTCTTAGCCGAGACCCAGTACTTC; CDR3: CASSLLLAETQYF
D: TRBD2; J: TRBJ2-7; size: many; V: TRBV20-1; DNA: TGCAGTGCTCCAAGACTAGCGGGAGTCTACGAGCAGTACTTC; CDR3: CSAPRLAGVYEQYF
D: TRBD2; J: TRBJ2-7; size: -; V: TRBV29-1; DNA: TGCAGCGTTGCCCCTAGCGGGCAAGCCTACGAGCAGTACTTC; CDR3: CSVAPSGQAYEQYF
D: -; J: TRBJ1-5; size: many; V: TRBV12-3/TRBV12-4; DNA: TGTGCCAGCAGTTTAGATGACAGTAGCAATCAGCCCCAGCATTTT; CDR3: CASSLDDSSNQPQHF
D: TRBD1; J: TRBJ2-7; size: -; V: TRBV9; DNA: TGTGCCAGCAGCGGTGGGGGGACAGGCAGTACTATCTACGAGCAGTACTTC; CDR3: CASSGGGTGSTIYEQYF
D: -; J: TRBJ2-7; size: many; V: TRBV18; DNA: TGTGCCAGCTCCCCGGGGATCCCGTACGAGCAGTACTTC; CDR3: CASSPGIPYEQYF
D: TRBD2; J: TRBJ2-1; size: many; V: TRBV30; DNA: TGTGCCTGGAGTGTACAACTAGCGGGAGGTGAGCAGTTCTTC; CDR3: CAWSVQLAGGEQFF
D: TRBD2; J: TRBJ2-1; size: many; V: TRBV7-3; DNA: TGTGCCAGCAGCTTAAGGACTAGCGATAACAATGAGCAGTTCTTC; CDR3: CASSLRTSDNNEQFF
D: TRBD2; J: TRBJ2-3; size: -; V: TRBV5-1; DNA: TGCGCCAGCCTAGGACTAGAGGGCACAGATACGCAGTATTTT; CDR3: CASLGLEGTDTQYF
D: TRBD1; J: TRBJ1-4; size: -; V: TRBV20-1; DNA: TGCAGTGCTAGAGATTTGGACAGGGGATGGGAAAAACTGTTTTTT; CDR3: CSARDLDRGWEKLFF
D: -; J: TRBJ2-1; size: many; V: TRBV20-1; DNA: TGCAGTGCTAGGCGGGACTTGAGCTCCTACAATGAGCAGTTCTTC; CDR3: CSARRDLSSYNEQFF
D: -; J: TRBJ1-4; size: few; V: TRBV20-1; DNA: TGCAGTGCAGGGCCTAATGAAAAACTGTTTTTT; CDR3: CSAGPNEKLFF
D: -; J: TRBJ2-1; size: few; V: TRBV6-1; DNA: TGTGCCAGCAGTGCAGGGAGGTCGGGATACAATGAGCAGTTCTTC; CDR3: CASSAGRSGYNEQFF
D: TRBD1; J: TRBJ2-3; size: -; V: TRBV5-1; DNA: TGCGCCAGCAGCTTGGTTAGGGGGCAAGATACGCAGTATTTT; CDR3: CASSLVRGQDTQYF
D: TRBD1; J: TRBJ2-5; size: -; V: TRBV28; DNA: TGTGCCAGCAGCAACAGGGGCAAAGAGACCCAGTACTTC; CDR3: CASSNRGKETQYF
D: TRBD2; J: TRBJ2-1; size: few; V: TRBV28; DNA: TGTGCCAGCAGTGAACACGGGACTAGCGGGAGGGTGGGGATGTTCTTC; CDR3: CASSEHGTSGRVGMFF
D: TRBD1; J: TRBJ2-7; size: -; V: TRBV6-1; DNA: TGTGCCAGCAGTGGGGACAGGGGGCCCGAGCAGTACTTC; CDR3: CASSGDRGPEQYF
D: -; J: TRBJ2-7; size: many; V: TRBV18; DNA: TGTGCCAGCTCACCAGTGGACAGCCCGTACGAGCAGTACTTC; CDR3: CASSPVDSPYEQYF
D: -; J: TRBJ1-6; size: -; V: TRBV7-3; DNA: TGTGCCACCGGAGCGGATTATAATTCACCCCTCCACTTT; CDR3: CATGADYNSPLHF
D: -; J: TRBJ1-2; size: few; V: TRBV6-2/TRBV6-3; DNA: TGTGCCAGCAGTCCTCAAGGCCATGGCTACACCTTC; CDR3: CASSPQGHGYTF
D: -; J: TRBJ2-7; size: -; V: TRBV27; DNA: TGTGCCAGCGCCCCCCTCCAGCGGCACGAGCAGTACTTC; CDR3: CASAPLQRHEQYF
D: -; J: TRBJ2-1; size: many; V: TRBV30; DNA: TGTGCCTGGCGACAGTACAATGAGCAGTTCTTC; CDR3: CAWRQYNEQFF
D: TRBD2; J: TRBJ2-3; size: many; V: TRBV5-1; DNA: TGCGCCAGCAGGCCGACCCTAGCGGGAGCGGATACGCAGTATTTT; CDR3: CASRPTLAGADTQYF
D: -; J: TRBJ2-5; size: -; V: TRBV20-1; DNA: TGCAGTAGGCTCGTGGGTAGCGAAGAGACCCAGTACTTC; CDR3: CSRLVGSEETQYF
D: -; J: TRBJ1-2; size: few; V: TRBV9; DNA: TGTGCCAGCAGCAAAGACGGTGTATATGGCTACACCTTC; CDR3: CASSKDGVYGYTF
D: TRBD1; J: TRBJ2-2; size: many; V: TRBV15; DNA: TGTGCCACCAGCAGAGGGGGACAGGGGGGTTTATTCCGGGAGCTGTTTTTT; CDR3: CATSRGGQGGLFRELFF
D: TRBD1; J: TRBJ1-2; size: -; V: TRBV4-1; DNA: TGCGCCAGCAGCGGACGGGACAGCACTAACTATGGCTACACCTTC; CDR3: CASSGRDSTNYGYTF
D: -; J: TRBJ1-1; size: many; V: TRBV20-1; DNA: TGCAGTGCTAGAGATTTCGGACAACGGAACACTGAAGCTTTCTTT; CDR3: CSARDFGQRNTEAFF
D: -; J: TRBJ2-1; size: many; V: TRBV30; DNA: TGTGCCTGGGAGGCCTACAATGAGCAGTTCTTC; CDR3: CAWEAYNEQFF
D: TRBD1; J: TRBJ2-7; size: many; V: TRBV6-5; DNA: TGTGCCAGCAGTTACACAGGGGGAGACTACGAGCAGTACTTC; CDR3: CASSYTGGDYEQYF
D: -; J: TRBJ2-7; size: many; V: TRBV18; DNA: TGTGCCAGCTCAGGGACGTCGGGTTACGAGCAGTACTTC; CDR3: CASSGTSGYEQYF
D: -; J: TRBJ1-6; size: few; V: TRBV20-1; DNA: TGCAGTGCTAAGATCACTCTAGGGAATTCACCCCTCCACTTT; CDR3: CSAKITLGNSPLHF
D: TRBD2; J: TRBJ2-1; size: -; V: TRBV6-1; DNA: TGTGCCAGCAGTACCTTTAGCGGGAGGCCACGTGAGCAGTTCTTC; CDR3: CASSTFSGRPREQFF
D: TRBD2; J: TRBJ2-3; size: many; V: TRBV30; DNA: TGTGCCTGGAGTGTAACTAGCGGGGGGTGGGATACGCAGTATTTT; CDR3: CAWSVTSGGWDTQYF
D: TRBD1; J: TRBJ2-5; size: -; V: TRBV27; DNA: TGTGCCAGCAGTCCCTGGCAGGGGGCGCAACAAGAGACCCAGTACTTC; CDR3: CASSPWQGAQQETQYF
D: -; J: TRBJ2-7; size: many; V: TRBV24-1; DNA: TGTGCCACCAGTGGCGGCCGCTCCTACGAGCAGTACTTC; CDR3: CATSGGRSYEQYF
D: -; J: TRBJ1-2; size: -; V: TRBV6-1; DNA: TGTGCCAGCAGTGAAGCGCCGCAGGGACCCTATGGCTACACCTTC; CDR3: CASSEAPQGPYGYTF
D: TRBD1; J: TRBJ1-2; size: many; V: TRBV6-1; DNA: TGTGCCAGCAGTGAAGTCCCCGGGACAGGCTATGGCTACACCTTC; CDR3: CASSEVPGTGYGYTF
D: -; J: TRBJ2-1; size: -; V: TRBV6-1; DNA: TGTGCCAGCAGTCCCAGAGCAGGCAATCCCTGGAATGAGCAGTTCTTC; CDR3: CASSPRAGNPWNEQFF
D: TRBD1; J: TRBJ1-4; size: many; V: TRBV30; DNA: TGTGCCTGGGGGACAGGGGCGGACGAAAAACTGTTTTTT; CDR3: CAWGTGADEKLFF
D: TRBD1; J: TRBJ2-1; size: -; V: TRBV5-1; DNA: TGCGCCAGCAGCTCTGCGACCGGGACAGGGGGCTACAATGAGCAGTTCTTC; CDR3: CASSSATGTGGYNEQFF
D: -; J: TRBJ1-5; size: many; V: TRBV28; DNA: TGTGCCAGCAGCGGGGGGAGCTGGGACAATCAGCCCCAGCATTTT; CDR3: CASSGGSWDNQPQHF
D: -; J: TRBJ2-5; size: few; V: TRBV10-2; DNA: TGCGCCAGCAGTGGGTCGCTGAGTGAGACCCAGTACTTC; CDR3: CASSGSLSETQYF
D: -; J: TRBJ2-7; size: many; V: TRBV6-6; DNA: TGTGCCAGCAGTTACTCGAACCCTGGCGGGACCTCCTACGAGCAGTACTTC; CDR3: CASSYSNPGGTSYEQYF
D: TRBD2; J: TRBJ2-7; size: many; V: TRBV20-1; DNA: TGCAGTCCTACTAGCGGGAGTTACGAGCAGTACTTC; CDR3: CSPTSGSYEQYF
D: -; J: TRBJ2-3; size: few; V: TRBV28; DNA: TGTGCCAGCAGGTCGGCAGGGAGCACAGATACGCAGTATTTT; CDR3: CASRSAGSTDTQYF
D: -; J: TRBJ1-2; size: few; V: TRBV29-1; DNA: TGCAGCGTCAATGCTAACTATGGCTACACCTTC; CDR3: CSVNANYGYTF
D: -; J: TRBJ1-1; size: many; V: TRBV27; DNA: TGTGCCAGCAGTTCAGGGACTTTCATGAACACTGAAGCTTTCTTT; CDR3: CASSSGTFMNTEAFF
D: -; J: TRBJ2-2; size: -; V: TRBV5-8; DNA: TGTGCCAGCACCCCGTTGGTGGGGGCGAACACCGGGGAGCTGTTTTTT; CDR3: CASTPLVGANTGELFF
D: -; J: TRBJ1-5; size: -; V: TRBV4-1; DNA: TGCGCCAGCAGTCAGGGGTATATCAGGCAGCCCCAGCATTTT; CDR3: CASSQGYIRQPQHF